This TCR beta chain is from a study of regulatory T cells in long-lasting Graves disease. As for time point: newly diagnosed GD, antithyroid drugs for less than 3 months. Scientists built the TCR library using RNA that was extracted from PBMCs. Building of the TCR beta libraries involved iRepertoire HTBI primers and Arm-PCR of CDR3 regions. In TCRdb, the multiplex PCR reads were re-called with MiXCR into one record per CDR3 protein. Of some 320,000 distinct CDR3 sequences detected, 18% appear once; the ten largest clones hold more than 30%. Trimming cost V 5 bases and J 0 bases; bases outside gene matches: 7. The CDR3 is 17 residues long. Germline V CDR1 and CDR2: SGHAT, FQNNGV.

Specimen: peripheral blood mononuclear cells (PBMCs), collected at new diagnosis, from a patient treated with antithyroid drugs. This clonotype was obtained from a female donor with Graves disease. The rearrangement links TRBV11-2 to TRBJ2-3; 11 nucleotides line up with TRBD2. The CDR3, as DNA: TGTGCCAGCAGCCCTGGGACTAGCGGCCATAGCACAGATACGCAGTATTTT. Protein product: CASSPGTSGHSTDTQYF. Variable domain in full (rest from reference TRBV11-2 and TRBJ2-3): EAGVAQSPRYKIIEKRQSVAFWCNPISGHATLYWYQQILGQGPKLLIQFQNNGVVDDSQLPKDRFSAERLKGVDSTLKIQPAKLEDSAVYLCASSPGTSGHSTDTQYFGPGTRLTVL.